A few counts support the clone carrying this T cell receptor beta chain. Uncontrolled infection, other autoimmune disease, pregnancy and lactation each barred patients from inclusion. The CDR3 loop spans 13 amino acids. The J segment lost 2 bases and the V segment lost 7 bases, leaving 8 bases of the junction unmatched. Germline V gene data show CDR1 as DFQATT and CDR2 as SNEGSKA (reference sequence). There were TCR beta CDR3 regions amplified from RNA transcripts. The TCR CDR3 was amplified in a first-round RT-PCR using the HTBI primer set. TCRdb fed the multiplex PCR reads into MiXCR, producing one record per CDR3 protein. The sample has approximately 420,000 distinct CDR3 sequences, about an eighth seen once. This sample stems from a study of T cells in Graves' hyperthyroidism and ophthalmopathy. Turning to the study itself: Blood was drawn when the patient was first diagnosed and still untreated.

The sequencing input was blood. The chain uses TRBV20-1 and TRBJ2-7; the match to TRBD2 covers 7 bases. This TCR came from a woman younger than 30 with Graves' hyperthyroidism. The CDR3 DNA reads as TGCAGTGTTGGTCGGACTAGTACCTACGAGCAGTACTTC. It specifies CSVGRTSTYEQYF.